What follows are 25 T cell receptor beta chains derived from one specimen sequenced in a study of identical twins. TCRdb reprocessed the 5' RACE reads via MiXCR and lists one record per CDR3 protein. Here the sample spans about 240,000 distinct CDR3 sequences, about 13% being singletons. These data also featured in a second study, about yellow fever vaccine responses in identical twins.

The specimen was memory (CD45RO+) T cells sorted from blood. Receptor source: a woman under 30 in good health.

This clonotype was observed a few times. The V call is TRBV5-1, the J call TRBJ2-2, with TRBD1 matching over 9 bases. Trimming at V came to 6 bases and at J to 5 bases, leaving 11 bases not matched to a gene. The CDR3 extends over 16 amino acids. Germline CDR1 reads SGHRS; CDR2 reads YFSETQ. For the CDR3, the DNA is TGCGCCAGCAACCAGCCGGGACAGGGAATTACCGGGGAGCTGTTTTTT. Amino acids: CASNQPGQGITGELFF.

This clonotype was seen a handful of times. V and J are TRBV6-5 and TRBJ1-5; D gene ambiguous. Germline loops: CDR1 MNHEY, CDR2 SVGAGI. Trimming took 2 bases from V and 1 from J, leaving 12 bases between them. The CDR3 consists of 16 residues. CDR3 sequence reads: CASSYMGRGSNQPQHF. In DNA form, the CDR3 reads TGTGCCAGCAGTTACATGGGCAGAGGAAGCAATCAGCCCCAGCATTTT.

A note on this clonotype: A much larger clonotype is one base distant, so this may be a read error. This chain joins TRBV5-6 and TRBJ2-7; D may be TRBD1 or TRBD2 (8 bases each). Germline V gene sequence: CDR1 SGHDT, CDR2 YYEEEE. This CDR3 region has 16 residues. The germline V and J ends were trimmed by 1 base and 5 bases, with 19 bases remaining between them. Written as DNA, the CDR3 is TGTGCCAGCAGCTTGAGTAGCGGGACAGGTATCAACGAGCAGTACTTC. As protein: CASSLSSGTGINEQYF.

In its sample, this clonotype was seen a few times. The gene calls are TRBV5-6 and TRBJ2-7; 11 bases map to TRBD1. The germline gives CDR1 SGHDT, CDR2 YYEEEE. V lost 0 bases, J lost 4 bases, and 6 bases stayed unmatched. The CDR3 is 16 amino acids. The DNA of the CDR3 is TGTGCCAGCAGCTTGGGCCTGGGACAGGGGGTTTACGAGCAGTACTTC. Protein sequence: CASSLGLGQGVYEQYF.

This clonotype was counted only a few times. CDR3: CASSYPLAGNYNEQFF. CDR3 sequence (DNA): TGTGCCAGCAGTTACCCTTTAGCGGGGAACTACAATGAGCAGTTCTTC. The chain uses TRBV6-2 or TRBV6-3 and TRBJ2-1; TRBD2 matches 8 bases. Germline V CDR1 and CDR2: MNHEY, SVGEGT. The CDR3 extends over 16 amino acids. With 2 bases clipped from V and 3 bases from J, the junction kept 6 bases outside the gene matches.

Many counts were recorded for this clonotype. CDR3 amino acids: CASSLAGVNSPLHF. CDR3 in DNA: TGCGCCAGCAGCTTGGCGGGGGTGAATTCACCCCTCCACTTT. The chain combines TRBV5-1 with TRBJ1-6; a possible D gene is TRBD1 (5 bases). This CDR3 region has 14 residues. CDR1 and CDR2 from the germline V gene are SGHRS and YFSETQ. Trimming removed 0 bases from V and 7 bases from J, with 8 bases in between. Combining the CDR3 with reference TRBV5-1 and TRBJ1-6 gives the whole variable domain KAGVTQTPRYLIKTRGQQVTLSCSPISGHRSVSWYQQTPGQGLQFLFEYFSETQRNKGNFPGRFSGRQFSNSRSEMNVSTLELGDSALYLCASSLAGVNSPLHFGNGTRLTVT.

This clonotype was observed a handful of times. This chain links TRBV3-1 with TRBJ1-6; no definite D call. CDR1 LGHDT and CDR2 YNNKEL come from the germline V gene (reference sequence). The CDR3 totals 14 residues. V shed 6 bases and J shed 9 bases, with 15 bases lying between them. The CDR3 DNA sequence: TGTGCCAGCAGTCATCGGGTCGAGGGTTCACCCCTCCACTTT. Translated: CASSHRVEGSPLHF.

The chain combines TRBV5-1 with TRBJ2-6; D is unresolved. V was clipped by 4 bases and J by 0 bases, with 8 bases between them. This CDR3 contains 15 residues. Germline values: CDR1 SGHRS, CDR2 YFSETQ. In DNA, the CDR3 is TGCGCCAGCAGCCAGCCCAGCTCTGGGGCCAACGTCCTGACTTTC. Residues: CASSQPSSGANVLTF.

The rearrangement links TRBV2 to TRBJ2-7, with TRBD1 identical over 7 bases. Germline V lookup: CDR1 SNHLY, CDR2 FYNNEI. Trimming cost V 0 bases and J 0 bases; bases outside gene matches: 5. This CDR3 region has 16 residues. The DNA of the CDR3 is TGTGCCAGCAGTGAAGCCATTAGGACAGGCTCCTACGAGCAGTACTTC. It codes for CASSEAIRTGSYEQYF.

The chain carries TRBV30 and TRBJ2-5; 8 bases match TRBD1. The CDR3 sequence is 13 residues long. Germline V gives CDR1 GTSNPN, CDR2 SVGIG (reference sequence). Trimming at V came to 2 bases and at J to 4 bases, leaving 3 bases not matched to a gene. The CDR3, as DNA: TGTGCCTGGAGTAAAGGACAGGGAGAGACCCAGTACTTC. It encodes CAWSKGQGETQYF. The full variable domain, completed using reference TRBV30 and TRBJ2-5, is SQTIHQWPATLVQPVGSPLSLECTVEGTSNPNLYWYRQAAGRGLQLLFYSVGIGQISSEVPQNLSASRPQDRQFILSSKKLLLSDSGFYLCAWSKGQGETQYFGPGTRLLVL.

This clonotype occurred many times. The V gene is TRBV7-9, the J gene TRBJ2-7; 9 bases line up with TRBD2. The CDR3 is 15 amino acids. Germline CDR1 SEHNR, CDR2 FQNEAQ (reference sequence). V gave up 1 base and J gave up 2 bases; unmatched junction bases: 3. This CDR3 is CASSLGLAGTYEQYF. CDR3 coding DNA: TGTGCCAGCAGCTTAGGCCTAGCGGGAACCTACGAGCAGTACTTC.

This rearrangement joins TRBV11-3 to TRBJ2-1; D is perhaps TRBD1 (8 bases). V was pared by 1 base and J by 10 bases, with 23 bases between. The CDR3 contains 17 residues. CDR1 and CDR2 from the germline V gene are SGHNT and YENEEA. CDR3 sequence (DNA): TGTGCCAGCAGCTTAGGAGGTGGGGGGGACAGGTGGAAAGAGCAGTTCTTC. Its protein product is CASSLGGGGDRWKEQFF. The complete variable domain, with remaining parts taken from reference TRBV11-3 and TRBJ2-1, reads EAGVVQSPRYKIIEKKQPVAFWCNPISGHNTLYWYLQNLGQGPELLIRYENEEAVDDSQLPKDRFSAERLKGVDSTLKIQPAELGDSAVYLCASSLGGGGDRWKEQFFGPGTRLTVL.

Worth noting for this clonotype: Mismatch with germline at one junction end may stem from a read error. The chain recombines TRBV7-2 with TRBJ2-3; D unclear. Germline CDR1 reads SGHTA; CDR2 reads FQGNSA. There are 12 residues in the CDR3. CDR3 coding DNA: TGTGCCAGCAGTTTAGGTCCAGATACGCAGTATTTT. Translation: CASSLGPDTQYF.

The chain couples TRBV5-1 to TRBJ2-1; D may be TRBD2 (5 bases). This CDR3 comprises 13 residues. Trimming stripped 3 bases from V and 10 bases from J, with 14 bases between. In germline, CDR1 is SGHRS, CDR2 YFSETQ. CDR3: CASSSTSYGEQFF. In nucleotides, the CDR3 is TGCGCCAGCAGCTCTACTAGTTACGGGGAGCAGTTCTTC. Based on the CDR3 plus reference TRBV5-1 and TRBJ2-1, the full variable domain is KAGVTQTPRYLIKTRGQQVTLSCSPISGHRSVSWYQQTPGQGLQFLFEYFSETQRNKGNFPGRFSGRQFSNSRSEMNVSTLELGDSALYLCASSSTSYGEQFFGPGTRLTVL.

This clonotype was found a few times. V is TRBV7-9 and J is TRBJ1-4, with 7 positions matching TRBD1. J was trimmed by 8 bases and V by 3 bases; bases with no gene match: 6. The CDR3 runs 14 residues. Per germline, CDR1 SEHNR and CDR2 FQNEAQ (reference sequence). For the CDR3, the DNA is TGTGCCAGCAGCTTGGGGGACAGTCTAGAAAAACTGTTTTTT. Translating it yields CASSLGDSLEKLFF.

The CDR3 region is CASSQRRETRNEQFF. The CDR3 nucleotides read TGTGCCAGCAGCCAACGGCGGGAGACGAGAAATGAGCAGTTCTTC. The chain combines TRBV3-1 with TRBJ2-1; 7 nucleotides line up with TRBD2. Trimming at V came to 2 bases and at J to 7 bases, leaving 8 bases not matched to a gene. The CDR3 totals 15 residues. Per the germline V gene, CDR1 is LGHDT and CDR2 is YNNKEL (reference sequence).

This clonotype occurred a few times. The V call is TRBV20-1, the J call TRBJ2-1; D call uncertain. CDR3 length equals 12 residues. Per the germline V gene, CDR1 is DFQATT and CDR2 is SNEGSKA (reference sequence). V lost 3 bases and J lost 5, with 8 bases in between. Written as DNA, the CDR3 is TGCAGTGCTAGCAGGCAAAACAATGAGCAGTTCTTC. The encoded protein is CSASRQNNEQFF.

In its sample, this clonotype was seen many times. The rearrangement joins TRBV27 to TRBJ2-5, with D possibly being TRBD1 or TRBD2 (5 bases each). The V and J ends lost 6 bases and 5 bases respectively, with 16 bases between them. Germline-derived CDR1 and CDR2 are MNHEY and SMNVEV (reference sequence). The CDR3 spans 14 residues. CDR3 sequence (DNA): TGTGCCAGCAGCCCACGAGGGCAGGGTGAGACCCAGTACTTC. The encoded protein is CASSPRGQGETQYF.

This clonotype was detected a few times. J is TRBJ2-3 and V is TRBV20-1; D may be TRBD1 (5 bases). This CDR3 has 16 amino acids. Trimming stripped 1 base from V and 0 bases from J, with 14 bases between. The germline CDR1 and CDR2 sequences are DFQATT and SNEGSKA (reference sequence). The chain's CDR3 is CSARVIQELSTDTQYF. The CDR3 DNA reads as TGCAGTGCTAGAGTTATACAGGAGTTAAGCACAGATACGCAGTATTTT.

CDR3 DNA: TGTGCCAGCAGTGAAGCGACGGTGGGTCACATCTCCTACGAGCAGTACTTC. Translating it yields CASSEATVGHISYEQYF. V and J are TRBV2 and TRBJ2-7, with D unresolved. V was trimmed by 0 bases and J by 0 bases, leaving 15 bases between them. Germline CDR1 is SNHLY and CDR2 is FYNNEI. The CDR3 loop spans 17 amino acids. Supplemented by reference TRBV2 and TRBJ2-7, the full variable domain reads EPEVTQTPSHQVTQMGQEVILRCVPISNHLYFYWYRQILGQKVEFLVSFYNNEISEKSEIFDDQFSVERPDGSNFTLKIRSTKLEDSAMYFCASSEATVGHISYEQYFGPGTRLTVT.

This clonotype was seen ten or more times. This chain uses TRBV12-3 or TRBV12-4 with TRBJ2-1, with D unclear. Trimming took 5 bases from V and 2 from J, leaving 4 bases between them. This CDR3 contains 12 residues. CDR3 in DNA: TGTGCCAGCAGTGCGGCCTACAATGAGCAGTTCTTC. This codes for CASSAAYNEQFF.

This clonotype was observed at least ten times. The chain employs TRBV5-1 and TRBJ2-1; 7 bases are shared with TRBD2. With 0 bases clipped from V and 15 bases from J, the junction kept 9 bases outside the gene matches. CDR3 size: 13 residues. CDR1 and CDR2 from the germline V gene are SGHRS and YFSETQ. The CDR3 region is CASSLERAGSTFF. The DNA for the CDR3 is TGCGCCAGCAGCTTGGAGAGAGCGGGATCCACGTTCTTC.

V usage is TRBV6-1 and J usage is TRBJ1-6; unclear D gene. Trimming stripped 6 bases from V and 7 bases from J, with 4 bases between. There are 11 residues in the CDR3. Germline V gene lookup returns CDR1 MNHNS and CDR2 SASEGT. CDR3 coding DNA: TGTGCCAGCAGACACAATTCACCCCTCCACTTT. It yields the protein CASRHNSPLHF.

This clonotype was found many times. This chain uses TRBV7-2 with TRBJ2-1, with TRBD1 matching 7 bases. Germline V gene data show CDR1 as SGHTA and CDR2 as FQGNSA. The CDR3 sequence is 13 residues long. V was clipped by 7 bases and J by 5 bases; unmatched bases: 5. Here the CDR3 DNA reads TGTGCCAGCAACAGGGACAGAAACAATGAGCAGTTCTTC. As protein: CASNRDRNNEQFF.

The table lists this clonotype with many counts. V gene TRBV18 combines with J gene TRBJ2-7, with D hard to call. The CDR3 is made up of 12 amino acids. Trimming removed 2 bases at V and 0 bases at J, with 2 bases between. In germline, CDR1 is KGHSH, CDR2 LQKENI. The CDR3, as DNA: TGTGCCAGCTCACCAGCCTCCTACGAGCAGTACTTC. It translates to CASSPASYEQYF.